A single sample gave rise to the 10 T cell receptor beta chains below, sequenced in a study of T cells in Graves' hyperthyroidism and ophthalmopathy. RNA transcripts were the template for amplifying TCR beta CDR3 regions. The primer set for the first-round RT-PCR of the TCR CDR3 was HTBI. MiXCR, applied by TCRdb to the multiplex PCR reads, yields one record per CDR3 protein. The sample includes approximately 410,000 distinct CDR3 sequences, roughly 14% of them seen just once. The sample was blood. The receptors stem from a man between 18 and 35 years old with Graves' ophthalmopathy.

The table lists this clonotype with a few counts. The chain recombines TRBV20-1 with TRBJ2-7; 10 nucleotides match TRBD2. The CDR3 contains 14 residues. Germline V lookup: CDR1 DFQATT, CDR2 SNEGSKA (reference sequence). V lost 3 bases and J lost 2; bases outside the gene matches: 4. The CDR3, as DNA: TGCAGTGCTAGTCAAACTAGCGGGGCCTACGAGCAGTACTTC. This gives the protein CSASQTSGAYEQYF.

This clonotype occurred a few times. The chain uses TRBV12-3 or TRBV12-4 and TRBJ1-3, with unresolved D. CDR3 length: 16 amino acids. With 6 bases removed from V and 0 bases from J, the gap between germline ends came to 15 bases. DNA for the CDR3: TGTGCCAGCAGGCCCCCAGGTGACCTCTCTGGAAACACCATATATTTT. Encoded protein: CASRPPGDLSGNTIYF.

The chain joins TRBV5-1 to TRBJ1-2, with a weak D call TRBD1 (5 bases). The CDR3 is 12 residues long. CDR1 is SGHRS, CDR2 YFSETQ, per germline. Trimming stripped 3 bases from V and 7 bases from J, with 10 bases between. The CDR3 sequence: CASSYGGIGYTF. The CDR3 DNA follows: TGCGCCAGCAGCTATGGGGGTATTGGCTACACCTTC.

This clonotype appeared many times. CDR3 DNA sequence: TGTGCCAGCAGGTGGGCGAACCAAGAGACCCAGTACTTC. This codes for CASRWANQETQYF. The chain recombines TRBV2 with TRBJ2-5, with D unclear. The CDR3 runs to 13 residues. Germline V CDR1 and CDR2: SNHLY, FYNNEI. V lost 6 bases and J 0 bases, leaving 8 bases between the germline ends.

This clonotype was seen at least ten times. The chain recombines TRBV20-1 with TRBJ2-7; D gene ambiguous. This CDR3 is built from 13 residues. V lost 5 bases and J 4 bases, leaving 15 bases between the germline ends. Germline V gene data show CDR1 as DFQATT and CDR2 as SNEGSKA (reference sequence). The CDR3 sequence: CSAYFGPKYEQYF. In DNA, the CDR3 is TGCAGTGCTTATTTCGGGCCTAAATACGAGCAGTACTTC.

This clonotype was detected many times. This chain links TRBV7-9 with TRBJ2-5; no firm D call. This CDR3 is 11 amino acids long. Germline V gene sequence: CDR1 SEHNR, CDR2 FQNEAQ (reference sequence). V lost 4 bases and J 4 bases, leaving 4 bases between the germline ends. CDR3 residues: CASSWSETQYF. The CDR3 DNA reads as TGTGCCAGCAGCTGGTCAGAGACCCAGTACTTC.

This clonotype has a handful of counts. This chain uses TRBV9 with TRBJ1-3; TRBD1 aligns across 10 bases. The trim removed 0 bases at V and 2 bases at J, leaving 8 bases unmatched. The CDR3 loop spans 18 amino acids. CDR1 is SGDLS and CDR2 is YYNGEE in the germline V gene. This CDR3 reads CASSVALSGQGTGNTIYF. The CDR3 DNA is TGTGCCAGCAGCGTAGCTTTGTCGGGACAGGGGACTGGAAACACCATATATTTT.

This clonotype occurred many times. The chain carries TRBV3-1 and TRBJ1-5; D is unresolved. From germline, CDR1 is LGHDT and CDR2 YNNKEL (reference sequence). This CDR3 contains 16 residues. V lost 1 base to trimming and J lost 0 bases, with 10 bases between them. The CDR3 DNA sequence: TGTGCCAGCAGCCAAGGGGTGACAAATAGCAATCAGCCCCAGCATTTT. It codes for CASSQGVTNSNQPQHF.

The chain joins TRBV30 to TRBJ2-7; tentatively, D is TRBD2 (5 bases). V was pared by 0 bases and J by 5 bases, with 14 bases between. The V gene's germline CDR1 is GTSNPN and CDR2 SVGIG (reference sequence). This CDR3 spans 14 amino acids. The CDR3 nucleotides are TGTGCCTGGAGTGTAGAGGGTGGTGGCCACGAGCAGTACTTC. Translation gives CAWSVEGGGHEQYF.

This clonotype occurred a few times. The chain is built from TRBV7-9 and TRBJ2-7; 7 nucleotides match TRBD1. CDR1 is SEHNR, CDR2 FQNEAQ, per germline (reference sequence). V lost 5 bases and J lost 4; bases outside the gene matches: 8. CDR3 length: 14 amino acids. The chain's CDR3 is CASSMTGKMYEQYF. CDR3 bases: TGTGCCAGCAGCATGACAGGGAAAATGTACGAGCAGTACTTC.